This TCR beta chain was documented in a study of shared clonotypes between healthy human individuals. Authors' methods: ImmunoSEQ only sent back junction sequences with no quality scores, so filtering was done differently. Data came from immunoSEQ multiplex PCR; TCRdb stores just in-frame clones and leaves some out. V and J calls and clone size come straight from that table; D and trimming were deduced from the DNA. The sample lists approximately 2,000,000 clones; less than 95% were seen once. Concerning this clone: What it recognizes is unknown.

Recent vaccinations or acute infections were absent in the healthy HIV-negative adult donors. Study findings and constraints: Among donors, sharing of clonotypes was expected to be affected by sequencing depth.

The sample taken for sequencing was naive CD4+ T cells from PBMCs. Noted subset: CD45RA+ positively selected. This TCR derives from a man younger than 35 in good health. Some clones in this sample may be carry-over from other donors' samples.

CDR3 loop: CASSPVAGVRDEQYF. DNA for the CDR3: TGTGCCAGCAGCCCCGTAGCGGGAGTGAGGGACGAGCAGTACTTC. This chain uses TRBV11-2 with TRBJ2-5, with 9 nucleotides matching TRBD2. The DNA matches TRBJ2-7 better at its end, which makes the J call doubtful. The CDR3 extends over 15 amino acids. Germline V gives CDR1 SGHAT, CDR2 FQNNGV.